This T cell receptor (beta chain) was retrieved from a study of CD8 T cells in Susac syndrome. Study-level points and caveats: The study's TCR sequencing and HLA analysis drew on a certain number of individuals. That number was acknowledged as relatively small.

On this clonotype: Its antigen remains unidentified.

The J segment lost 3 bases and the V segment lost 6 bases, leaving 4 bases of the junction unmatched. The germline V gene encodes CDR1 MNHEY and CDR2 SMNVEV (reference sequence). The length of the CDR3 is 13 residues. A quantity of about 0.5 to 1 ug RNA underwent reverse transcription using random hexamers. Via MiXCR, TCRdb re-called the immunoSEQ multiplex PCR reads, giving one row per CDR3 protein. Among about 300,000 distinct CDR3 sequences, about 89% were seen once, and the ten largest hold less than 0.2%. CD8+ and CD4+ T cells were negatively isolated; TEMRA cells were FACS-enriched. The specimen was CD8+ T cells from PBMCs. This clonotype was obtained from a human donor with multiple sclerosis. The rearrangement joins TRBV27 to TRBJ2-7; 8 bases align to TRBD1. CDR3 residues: CASRLQGDYEQYF. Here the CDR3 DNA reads TGTGCCAGCAGGTTACAGGGGGACTACGAGCAGTACTTC.